This entry lists 17 T cell receptor beta chains sequenced from one sample in a study of long-term antiretroviral therapy in people with HIV. Assay version v3.0 of immunoSEQ was used, and it was run at survey level. Sequencing used immunoSEQ multiplex PCR; TCRdb keeps in-frame clones, though not all of them. Here the sample spans roughly 9,200 clones, approximately 78% being singletons. Sample: unsorted PBMCs, taken 0.6 years before starting antiretroviral therapy. The receptor set was obtained from a man aged 35-49 years with HIV.

The V gene is TRBV5-1, the J gene TRBJ2-2, with D unclear. V was cut by 4 bases and J by 7 bases, with 11 bases left in between. Germline V gene data show CDR1 as SGHRS and CDR2 as YFSETQ. The CDR3 consists of 13 residues. The CDR3 loop reads CASSPLVDGELFF. The CDR3 nucleotides are TGCGCCAGCAGCCCCTTGGTTGACGGGGAGCTGTTTTTT.

In this sample, this clone turned up once. The chain has TRBV5-1 and TRBJ1-1; D gene unclear. V was cut by 5 bases and J by 5 bases, with 19 bases left in between. Germline lookup yields CDR1 SGHRS and CDR2 YFSETQ. This CDR3 comprises 15 residues. CDR3 in amino acids: CASSYDAEGGTEAFF. DNA of the CDR3: TGCGCCAGCAGTTACGACGCAGAGGGTGGGACTGAAGCTTTCTTT.

The rearrangement joins TRBV5-5 to TRBJ1-2, with 10 bases matching TRBD1. The CDR3 contains 14 residues. The V and J ends lost 4 bases and 4 bases, in that order; junction bases with no gene match: 4. Germline V gene data show CDR1 as SGHKS and CDR2 as YYEKEE (reference sequence). DNA of the CDR3: TGTGCCAGCAGCCCCGGGACAGGGGCCTATGGCTACACCTTC. Its translation: CASSPGTGAYGYTF.

The chain uses TRBV5-1 and TRBJ1-1; 10 bases are shared with TRBD1. The V gene's germline CDR1 is SGHRS and CDR2 YFSETQ. V lost 4 bases to trimming and J lost 3 bases; unmatched junction nucleotides: 6. The length of the CDR3 is 15 residues. CDR3 protein: CASSGTGTGDTEAFF. CDR3 bases: TGCGCCAGCAGCGGTACCGGGACAGGGGACACTGAAGCTTTCTTT.

The rearrangement uses TRBV15 and TRBJ1-5; the D gene is possibly TRBD1 (6 bases). There are 13 residues in the CDR3. Trimming stripped 2 bases from V and 12 bases from J, with 14 bases between. Per germline, CDR1 LNHNV and CDR2 YYDKDF (reference sequence). CDR3 residues: CATSRTGIELQHF. The CDR3 region has the DNA TGTGCCACCAGCAGAACAGGGATCGAGCTCCAGCATTTT. Variable domain in full (rest from reference TRBV15 and TRBJ1-5): DAMVIQNPRYQVTQFGKPVTLSCSQTLNHNVMYWYQQKSSQAPKLLFHYYDKDFNNEADTPDNFQSRRPNTSFCFLDIRSPGLGDTAMYLCATSRTGIELQHFGDGTRLSIL.

This clone was counted between two and nine times. The chain links TRBV7-9 to TRBJ1-3; D uncertain. The ends were cut back, 1 base at V and 1 base at J, with 11 bases in the middle. The CDR3 extends over 16 amino acids. Per germline, CDR1 SEHNR and CDR2 FQNEAQ (reference sequence). CDR3 DNA: TGTGCCAGCAGCTTAGAGGCCGGGTTATCTGGAAACACCATATATTTT. This sequence encodes CASSLEAGLSGNTIYF.

The chain recombines TRBV7-8 with TRBJ2-7, with a possible D match to TRBD2 (5 bases). V lost 9 bases and J 2 bases, leaving 11 bases between the germline ends. The germline V gene encodes CDR1 SGHVS and CDR2 FQNEAQ. This CDR3 comprises 12 residues. DNA for the CDR3: TGTGCCAGGGAGGCGGCGCCCTACGAGCAGTACTTC. It translates to CAREAAPYEQYF.

The V and J genes are TRBV7-9 and TRBJ2-7, with D tentatively TRBD2 (6 bases). The CDR3 consists of 13 residues. From germline, CDR1 is SEHNR and CDR2 FQNEAQ (reference sequence). Trimming cost V 1 base and J 6 bases, with 10 bases left between them. The CDR3 region has the DNA TGTGCCAGCAGCTTAGAGGGAGGCGGCGAGCAGTACTTC. It encodes CASSLEGGGEQYF.

The chain carries TRBV5-1 and TRBJ1-2; a weak D match, TRBD1 (6 bases). This CDR3 contains 15 residues. The germline gives CDR1 SGHRS, CDR2 YFSETQ. V was shortened by 4 bases and J by 0 bases, with 13 bases between the two germline ends. CDR3 coding DNA: TGCGCCAGCAGCCCGACAGGAGTCTCTAACTATGGCTACACCTTC. Translating gives CASSPTGVSNYGYTF.

With respect to this clone: Other DNA sequences in the same sample also yield this CDR3. The chain joins TRBV29-1 to TRBJ1-1; 7 bases are a match to TRBD1. After removal of 6 bases from V and 8 bases from J, the junction contained 12 bases not matched to a gene. CDR3 length: 13 amino acids. Germline lookup yields CDR1 SQVTM and CDR2 ANQGSEA. The CDR3 DNA is TGCAGCGTCTTCCCAAGGGGGCGGACCGAAGCTTTCTTT. Its translation is CSVFPRGRTEAFF.

The chain employs TRBV12-5 and TRBJ1-6; D call uncertain. Germline lookup yields CDR1 LGHNT and CDR2 FRNRAP. CDR3 length: 13 residues. The V end was cut by 7 bases, the J end by 5 bases, with 9 bases between. The CDR3 sequence: CASAPLDNSPLHF. CDR3 nucleotides: TGTGCTAGTGCCCCCCTAGATAATTCACCCCTCCACTTT.

The CDR3 region is CATSRDPAGGDYEQYF. The CDR3 DNA reads as TGTGCCACCAGCAGAGATCCGGCAGGGGGCGACTACGAGCAGTACTTC. The chain uses TRBV15 and TRBJ2-7, with TRBD1 matching 8 bases. The ends lost 0 bases at V and 3 bases at J; junction bases unmatched: 7. The CDR3 has 16 amino acids. CDR1 is LNHNV and CDR2 is YYDKDF in the germline V gene (reference sequence).

This chain joins TRBV10-3 and TRBJ2-1; D gene ambiguous. V was pared by 4 bases and J by 7 bases, with 8 bases between. Germline-derived CDR1 and CDR2 are ENHRY and SYGVKD. The CDR3 covers 12 residues. The CDR3 reads CAISAYMNEQFF. The CDR3 DNA reads as TGTGCCATCAGTGCCTATATGAATGAGCAGTTCTTC.

The V and J genes are TRBV6-1 and TRBJ1-2; no clear D gene. From germline, CDR1 is MNHNS and CDR2 SASEGT. Deletions cut 1 base from V and 5 bases from J, with 5 bases between. The CDR3 spans 12 residues. The CDR3 sequence is CASSEGKYGYTF. CDR3 nucleotides: TGTGCCAGCAGTGAAGGGAAATATGGCTACACCTTC.

This clone is a singleton in its sample. The rearrangement uses TRBV29-1 and TRBJ1-1; 8 bases agree with TRBD1. The trim removed 5 bases at V and 5 bases at J, leaving 7 bases unmatched. Germline-derived CDR1 and CDR2 are SQVTM and ANQGSEA. The CDR3 loop spans 13 amino acids. The CDR3: CSVMTGVKTEAFF. CDR3 bases: TGCAGCGTTATGACAGGGGTTAAGACTGAAGCTTTCTTT.

The chain has TRBV2 and TRBJ1-1; D possibly corresponds to TRBD1 (5 bases). This CDR3 spans 15 amino acids. V lost 5 bases, J lost 1 base, and 14 bases lay in between. The germline V gene has CDR1 SNHLY and CDR2 FYNNEI. The CDR3 is CASSNLGGTNTEAFF. CDR3 DNA sequence: TGTGCCAGCAGTAACCTCGGGGGTACGAACACTGAAGCTTTCTTT.

Sample share makes this clone medium-sized. This rearrangement joins TRBV15 to TRBJ2-1; possible D gene TRBD1, 6 bases. This CDR3 contains 15 residues. CDR1 is LNHNV, CDR2 YYDKDF, per germline (reference sequence). V was clipped by 0 bases and J by 7 bases, with 13 bases between them. Written as DNA, the CDR3 is TGTGCCACCAGCAGAGATACAGGGCTTACTAATGAGCAGTTCTTC. The encoded protein is CATSRDTGLTNEQFF.